The clone carrying this TCR beta chain was observed many times. What it recognizes is unknown. This sample is part of a study of glioma-infiltrating T cells. The iRepertoire nested amplicon-rescue multiplex PCR amplified TCR alpha and beta CDR3s from RNA. TCRdb itself ran the multiplex PCR reads through MiXCR, one entry per CDR3 protein. This sample has approximately 120,000 distinct CDR3 sequences, with about 23% found just once. General study findings and limits: Gliomas, especially low-grade, showed above-expected tissue-blood divergence; non-neoplastic patients showed below. Only very few CDR3 sequences appeared in both tissue and blood.

The V and J ends lost 6 bases and 4 bases, in that order; junction bases with no gene match: 4. Germline V gene data show CDR1 as MDHEN and CDR2 as SYDVKM. This CDR3 has 13 residues. The receptor comes from a human donor with low-grade glioma or glioblastoma, undergoing nonglioma brain surgery, or in good health (not recorded which). Sequencing was performed on glioma tissue, nonneoplastic brain tissue, or PBMCs (not recorded which). The rearrangement joins TRBV28 to TRBJ2-3; 7 nucleotides align to TRBD1. CDR3 loop: CASRRQGADTQYF. The DNA of the CDR3 is TGTGCCAGCAGGCGACAGGGTGCAGATACGCAGTATTTT.